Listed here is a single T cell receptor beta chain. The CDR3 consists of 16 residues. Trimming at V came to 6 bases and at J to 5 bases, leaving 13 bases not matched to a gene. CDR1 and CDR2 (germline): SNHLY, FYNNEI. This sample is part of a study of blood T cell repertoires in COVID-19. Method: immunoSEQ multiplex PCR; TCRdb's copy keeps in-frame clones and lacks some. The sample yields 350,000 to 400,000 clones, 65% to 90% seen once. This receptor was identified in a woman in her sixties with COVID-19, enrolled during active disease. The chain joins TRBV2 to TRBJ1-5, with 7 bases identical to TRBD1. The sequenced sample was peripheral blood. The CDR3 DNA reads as TGTGCCAGCAGGGGTCTCGTAAGACAGGGAGATCAGCCCCAGCATTTT. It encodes CASRGLVRQGDQPQHF.